This TCR beta chain is drawn from a study of blood T cell repertoires in COVID-19. Study-wide background: T cells, B-cell-depleted T cells, or PBMCs provided the cDNA or gDNA that served as material.

The CDR3 is 15 residues long. Trimming left V 3 bases short and J 6 bases short, with 15 bases between. Per germline, CDR1 LGHDT and CDR2 YNNKEL (reference sequence). Authors' data handling: Reference gene primer amplification yielded estimated nucleated cell counts. Only in-frame clones appear in the TCRdb table, and some are missing; sequencing was by immunoSEQ multiplex PCR. That table furnishes V, J and clone size, whereas the DNA furnished D and trimming. The table lists 120,000 to 150,000 clones, 70% to 90% of them singletons. The TCR was taken from a human donor with acute or convalescent COVID-19. The donor label of this sample is uncertain. This rearrangement joins TRBV3-1 (or the pseudogene TRBV3-2) to TRBJ2-1, with unresolved D. What was sequenced was peripheral blood. Written as DNA, the CDR3 is TGTGCCAGCAGCCAGAACTATGATGTCGGCAATGAGCAGTTCTTC. Residues: CASSQNYDVGNEQFF.